This T cell receptor (beta chain) is drawn from a study of CD8+ T cells in alopecia areata. Study context: Twice daily, treated patients received 5 to 10 mg of oral tofacitinib. Study-level points and caveats: A single nonresponder leaves the baseline CD8+ expansion link to response uncertain. While tofacitinib was given, many expanded lesional clones persisted in scalp and blood.

RNA extraction and reverse transcription yielded cDNA as sequencing template. Using immunoSEQ multiplex PCR, the repertoire was profiled, and TCRdb retains in-frame clones only, with some absent. The sample has just over 150,000 clones; about 71% are singletons. V lost 0 bases to trimming and J lost 4 bases, with 3 bases between them. Germline assignment: CDR1 SQVTM and CDR2 ANQGSEA. The CDR3 runs 11 residues. Treatment denoted: oral pan-JAK inhibitor, 5-10 mg twice daily. Researchers took lesional scalp punch biopsies and peripheral blood from people who were alopecia areata patients. Note on this clone: The antigen remains unidentified.

This material consisted of CD4+ T cells sorted from blood, taken at week 4, from a patient treated with tofacitinib. The receptor comes from a human donor with alopecia areata. The J gene is TRBJ1-1, the V gene TRBV29-1, with no clear D. The CDR3 nucleotides are TGCAGCGTTGAAGAATCCACTGAAGCTTTCTTT. This encodes CSVEESTEAFF.